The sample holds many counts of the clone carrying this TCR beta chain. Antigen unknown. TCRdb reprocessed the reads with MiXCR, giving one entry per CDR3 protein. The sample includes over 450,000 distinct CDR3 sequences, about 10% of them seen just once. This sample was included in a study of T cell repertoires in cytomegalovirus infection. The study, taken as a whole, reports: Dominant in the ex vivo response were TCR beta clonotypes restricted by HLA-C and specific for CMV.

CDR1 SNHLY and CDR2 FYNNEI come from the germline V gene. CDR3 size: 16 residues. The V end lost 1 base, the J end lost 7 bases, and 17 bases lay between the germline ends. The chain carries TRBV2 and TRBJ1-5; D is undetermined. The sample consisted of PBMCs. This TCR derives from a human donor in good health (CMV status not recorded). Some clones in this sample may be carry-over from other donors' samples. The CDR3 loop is CASSEELPGAGQPQHF. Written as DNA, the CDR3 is TGTGCCAGCAGTGAAGAACTACCAGGCGCAGGACAGCCCCAGCATTTT. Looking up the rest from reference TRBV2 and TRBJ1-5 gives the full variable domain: EPEVTQTPSHQVTQMGQEVILRCVPISNHLYFYWYRQILGQKVEFLVSFYNNEISEKSEIFDDQFSVERPDGSNFTLKIRSTKLEDSAMYFCASSEELPGAGQPQHFGDGTRLSIL.